These 18 T cell receptor beta chains were all obtained from the same sample, sequenced in a study of regulatory T cells in long-lasting Graves disease. In building TCR beta libraries, iRepertoire HTBI primers were used together with Arm-PCR of CDR3 regions. TCRdb fed the multiplex PCR reads into MiXCR, producing one record per CDR3 protein. Of a few hundred thousand distinct CDR3 sequences in the sample, 20% to 30% were seen once. Time point described: persistent/refractory GD, antithyroid drugs over 5 years with positive TRAb. The TCR library used RNA extracted from PBMCs. Material: peripheral blood mononuclear cells (PBMCs), obtained when the disease was refractory, from a patient treated with antithyroid drugs. The source is a female donor with Graves disease.

The V gene is TRBV5-6, the J gene TRBJ2-1; D call uncertain. V was pared by 5 bases and J by 10 bases, with 16 bases between. CDR1 and CDR2 from the germline V gene are SGHDT and YYEEEE. CDR3 length: 13 residues. This CDR3 reads CASSPNRPGEQFF. CDR3 DNA: TGTGCCAGCAGTCCTAACCGTCCCGGGGAGCAGTTCTTC.

In its sample, this clonotype was seen many times. The chain couples TRBV12-3 or TRBV12-4 to TRBJ1-6; D uncertain. Trimming stripped 6 bases from V and 8 bases from J, with 14 bases between. This CDR3 has 14 residues. CDR3 amino acids: CASSRVGLDSPLHF. The CDR3 coding sequence is TGTGCCAGCAGCCGCGTAGGGTTAGATTCACCCCTCCACTTT.

In this sample, this clonotype turned up a few times. The chain joins TRBV7-2 to TRBJ1-5; weak D call: TRBD1 (5 bases). V was clipped by 1 base and J by 11 bases, with 21 bases between them. The V gene's germline CDR1 is SGHTA and CDR2 FQGNSA. CDR3 length: 16 residues. This CDR3 reads CASSLVPGRVIKAQHF. The CDR3 DNA is TGTGCCAGCAGCTTAGTTCCAGGGAGGGTAATCAAGGCCCAGCATTTT.

This sequence joins TRBV28 and TRBJ1-1, with TRBD1 matching over 7 bases. The V segment lost 8 bases and the J segment 6 bases; nucleotides outside the gene matches: 21. The CDR3 is made up of 17 amino acids. Germline assignment: CDR1 MDHEN and CDR2 SYDVKM. In DNA, the CDR3 is TGTGCCAGCGGCAGCCCCGAGAGGGGGCAGCCCCTCCCTGAAGCTTTCTTT. Translation gives CASGSPERGQPLPEAFF.

This clonotype turned up a few times. V and J are TRBV5-5 and TRBJ1-2; a possible D gene is TRBD1 (5 bases). Per germline, CDR1 SGHKS and CDR2 YYEKEE (reference sequence). The V end was cut by 3 bases, the J end by 3 bases, with 12 bases between. The CDR3 is 14 residues long. CDR3 nucleotide sequence: TGTGCCAGCAGCTATAGCTGGGACGACTATGGCTACACCTTC. It translates to CASSYSWDDYGYTF.

The V and J genes are TRBV20-1 and TRBJ2-1; a possible D gene is TRBD2 (6 bases). The germline V gene encodes CDR1 DFQATT and CDR2 SNEGSKA (reference sequence). V lost 3 bases and J 7 bases, leaving 10 bases between the germline ends. The CDR3 has 12 residues. CDR3 residues: CSASGSRNEQFF. In nucleotides, the CDR3 is TGCAGTGCTAGCGGGAGTCGGAATGAGCAGTTCTTC.

The chain is built from TRBV5-1 and TRBJ2-2; D is ambiguous. The V end was cut by 5 bases, the J end by 8 bases, with 10 bases between. The CDR3 totals 12 residues. CDR1 and CDR2 from the germline V gene are SGHRS and YFSETQ. CDR3 coding DNA: TGCGCCAGCAGTTCCGCGTGGGGGGAGCTGTTTTTT. The encoded protein is CASSSAWGELFF. Using reference TRBV5-1 and TRBJ2-2 for the parts outside the CDR3, the full variable domain is KAGVTQTPRYLIKTRGQQVTLSCSPISGHRSVSWYQQTPGQGLQFLFEYFSETQRNKGNFPGRFSGRQFSNSRSEMNVSTLELGDSALYLCASSSAWGELFFGEGSRLTVL.

This clonotype was detected many times. J is TRBJ2-5 and V is TRBV29-1, with TRBD1 identical over 11 bases. Germline values: CDR1 SQVTM, CDR2 ANQGSEA. V trimming: 2 bases; J trimming: 5 bases; junction bases outside the gene matches: 7. CDR3 length: 15 residues. CDR3 loop: CSVESDRGRSETQYF. The CDR3 coding sequence is TGCAGCGTTGAATCGGACAGGGGGCGCAGTGAGACCCAGTACTTC.

This clonotype came up a few times. This chain links TRBV6-1 with TRBJ1-5; D perhaps matches TRBD1 (6 bases). CDR3 size: 14 residues. V was pared by 6 bases and J by 6 bases, with 15 bases between. CDR1 and CDR2 from the germline V gene are MNHNS and SASEGT. The CDR3 region is CASSNHRVGQPQHF. The CDR3 nucleotides read TGTGCCAGCAGCAATCACAGGGTAGGTCAGCCCCAGCATTTT.

A few counts support this clonotype. The chain couples TRBV7-6 to TRBJ2-2; TRBD1 matches 7 bases. The length of the CDR3 is 17 residues. V lost 5 bases, J lost 1 base, and 10 bases stayed unmatched. CDR1 and CDR2 from the germline V gene are SGHVS and FNYEAQ. CDR3 in amino acids: CASSLGGGHWNTGELFF. Written as DNA, the CDR3 is TGTGCCAGCAGCCTAGGGGGCGGACACTGGAACACCGGGGAGCTGTTTTTT.

The chain carries TRBV20-1 and TRBJ2-2; 11 positions agree with TRBD2. This CDR3 has 16 residues. Germline CDR1 reads DFQATT; CDR2 reads SNEGSKA (reference sequence). V lost 0 bases to trimming and J lost 6 bases; unmatched junction nucleotides: 6. The CDR3 nucleotides are TGCAGTGCTAGAGATTGGGTAGCGGGAGGGTCCGGGGAGCTGTTTTTT. Protein: CSARDWVAGGSGELFF.

V gene TRBV4-1 combines with J gene TRBJ2-7; D may match TRBD1 or TRBD2 (6 bases each). This CDR3 has 14 amino acids. The germline CDR1 and CDR2 sequences are MGHRA and YSYEKL. The ends were cut back, 8 bases at V and 0 bases at J, with 14 bases in the middle. As DNA, the CDR3 is TGCGCCAGCTCAAGGGGGGTTACCTCCTACGAGCAGTACTTC. Translated: CASSRGVTSYEQYF.

In regard to this clonotype: A much larger clone lies a single base off, so this may be a read error. This chain joins TRBV20-1 and TRBJ2-7, with TRBD1 identical over 7 bases. This CDR3 is 10 amino acids long. Germline assignment: CDR1 DFQATT and CDR2 SNEGSKA (reference sequence). CDR3: CGADRVEQYF. Here the CDR3 DNA reads TGCGGTGCTGACAGGGTTGAGCAGTACTTC.

This rearrangement joins TRBV19 to TRBJ1-5, with D perhaps TRBD1 (5 bases). The V end lost 3 bases, the J end lost 4 bases, and 13 bases lay between the germline ends. The CDR3 totals 15 residues. The germline gives CDR1 LNHDA, CDR2 SQIVND (reference sequence). The CDR3: CASSMGPDVNQPQHF. The CDR3 DNA sequence: TGTGCCAGTAGTATGGGGCCGGATGTTAATCAGCCCCAGCATTTT. Full variable domain (outside the CDR3, taken from reference TRBV19 and TRBJ1-5): DGGITQSPKYLFRKEGQNVTLSCEQNLNHDAMYWYRQDPGQGLRLIYYSQIVNDFQKGDIAEGYSVSREKKESFPLTVTSAQKNPTAFYLCASSMGPDVNQPQHFGDGTRLSIL.

The sample holds many counts of this clonotype. CDR3 bases: TGCAGCGTTGAAGATGGGGTAAAATACGAGCAGTACTTC. Protein: CSVEDGVKYEQYF. The chain carries TRBV29-1 and TRBJ2-7; D not resolved. V was shortened by 0 bases and J by 4 bases, with 10 bases between the two germline ends. CDR1 and CDR2 (germline): SQVTM, ANQGSEA. The CDR3 has 13 residues.

This clonotype was seen a handful of times. The CDR3 coding sequence is TGTGCCAGCAGTTACGCGGGGCACCAAACCTACGAGCAGTACTTC. Its translation: CASSYAGHQTYEQYF. V gene TRBV6-5 combines with J gene TRBJ2-7, with TRBD2 as a possible D gene (6 bases). The CDR3 consists of 15 residues. V was shortened by 2 bases and J by 2 bases, with 13 bases between the two germline ends. Germline V gene lookup returns CDR1 MNHEY and CDR2 SVGAGI.

This clonotype was found a few times. The chain carries TRBV20-1 and TRBJ2-7; TRBD1 matches at 10 bases. The CDR3 is made up of 15 amino acids. CDR1 is DFQATT and CDR2 is SNEGSKA in the germline V gene (reference sequence). With 1 base clipped from V and 3 bases from J, the junction kept 6 bases outside the gene matches. The CDR3 protein is CSARVLRTGGYEQYF. The CDR3 DNA reads as TGCAGTGCTAGAGTCCTGAGGACAGGGGGCTACGAGCAGTACTTC.

This clonotype was recorded at least ten times. V is TRBV12-3 or TRBV12-4 and J is TRBJ1-2; 9 bases match TRBD1. This CDR3 spans 15 amino acids. The trim removed 2 bases at V and 6 bases at J, leaving 7 bases unmatched. The CDR3 DNA sequence: TGTGCCAGCAGTTTATTGAACAGGGGGCTCGATGGCTACACCTTC. Residues: CASSLLNRGLDGYTF.